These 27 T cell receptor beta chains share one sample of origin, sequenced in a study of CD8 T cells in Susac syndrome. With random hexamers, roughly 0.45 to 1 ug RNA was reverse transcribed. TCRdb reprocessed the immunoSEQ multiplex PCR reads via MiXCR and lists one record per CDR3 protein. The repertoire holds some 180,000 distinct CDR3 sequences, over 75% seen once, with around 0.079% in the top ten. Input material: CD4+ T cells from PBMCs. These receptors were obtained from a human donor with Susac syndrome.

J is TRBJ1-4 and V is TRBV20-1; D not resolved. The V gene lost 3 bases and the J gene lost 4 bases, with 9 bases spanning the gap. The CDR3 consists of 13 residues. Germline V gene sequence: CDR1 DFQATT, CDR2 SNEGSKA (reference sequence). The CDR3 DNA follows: TGCAGTGCTAGTTGGCGGCTTAATGAAAAACTGTTTTTT. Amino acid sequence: CSASWRLNEKLFF.

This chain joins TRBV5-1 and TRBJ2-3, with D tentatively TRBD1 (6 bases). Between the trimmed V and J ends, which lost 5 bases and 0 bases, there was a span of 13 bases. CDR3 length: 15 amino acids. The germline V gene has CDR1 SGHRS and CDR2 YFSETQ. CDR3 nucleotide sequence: TGCGCCAGCAGGCGAGGACAGCGTAGCACAGATACGCAGTATTTT. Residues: CASRRGQRSTDTQYF.

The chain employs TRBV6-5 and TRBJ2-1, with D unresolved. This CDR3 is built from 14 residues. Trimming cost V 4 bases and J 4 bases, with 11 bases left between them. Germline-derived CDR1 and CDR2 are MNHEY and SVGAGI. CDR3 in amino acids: CASSLGSEYNEQFF. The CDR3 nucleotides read TGTGCCAGCAGTTTAGGTTCGGAATACAATGAGCAGTTCTTC.

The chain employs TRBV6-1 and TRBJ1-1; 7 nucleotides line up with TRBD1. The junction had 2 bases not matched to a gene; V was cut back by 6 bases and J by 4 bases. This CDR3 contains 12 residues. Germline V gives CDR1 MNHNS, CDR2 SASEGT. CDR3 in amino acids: CASSHRGTEAFF. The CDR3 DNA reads TGTGCCAGCAGCCACAGGGGCACTGAAGCTTTCTTT.

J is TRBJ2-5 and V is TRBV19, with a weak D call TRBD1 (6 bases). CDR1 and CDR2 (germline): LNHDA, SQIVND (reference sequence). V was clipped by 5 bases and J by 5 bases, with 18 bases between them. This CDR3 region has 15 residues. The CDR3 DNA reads TGTGCCAGTAGTCCCCGGGACACAAAGACCGAGACCCAGTACTTC. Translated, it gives CASSPRDTKTETQYF. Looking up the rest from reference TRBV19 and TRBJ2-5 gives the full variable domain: DGGITQSPKYLFRKEGQNVTLSCEQNLNHDAMYWYRQDPGQGLRLIYYSQIVNDFQKGDIAEGYSVSREKKESFPLTVTSAQKNPTAFYLCASSPRDTKTETQYFGPGTRLLVL.

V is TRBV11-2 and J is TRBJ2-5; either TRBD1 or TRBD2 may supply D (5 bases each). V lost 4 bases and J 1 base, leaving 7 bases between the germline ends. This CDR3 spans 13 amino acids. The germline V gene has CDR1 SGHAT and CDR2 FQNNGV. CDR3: CASSYGTQETQYF. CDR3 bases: TGTGCCAGCAGCTATGGGACCCAAGAGACCCAGTACTTC.

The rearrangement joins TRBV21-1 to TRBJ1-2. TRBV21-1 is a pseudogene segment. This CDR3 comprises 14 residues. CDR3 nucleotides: TGTGCCAGCAGCAAGGGACGGCTGGGTTATGGCTACACCTTC. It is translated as CASSKGRLGYGYTF.

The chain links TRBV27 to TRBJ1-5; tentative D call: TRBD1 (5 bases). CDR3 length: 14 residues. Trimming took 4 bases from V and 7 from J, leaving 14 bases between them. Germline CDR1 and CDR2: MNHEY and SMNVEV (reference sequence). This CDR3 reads CASSSVSRGQPQHF. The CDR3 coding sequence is TGTGCCAGCAGTTCGGTCTCACGGGGGCAGCCCCAGCATTTT.

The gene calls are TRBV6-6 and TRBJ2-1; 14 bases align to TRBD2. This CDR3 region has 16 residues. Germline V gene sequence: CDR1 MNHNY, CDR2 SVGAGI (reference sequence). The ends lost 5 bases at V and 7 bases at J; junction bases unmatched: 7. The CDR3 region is CASSTGLAGGLNEQFF. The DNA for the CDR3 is TGTGCCAGCAGTACCGGACTAGCGGGGGGCCTAAATGAGCAGTTCTTC.

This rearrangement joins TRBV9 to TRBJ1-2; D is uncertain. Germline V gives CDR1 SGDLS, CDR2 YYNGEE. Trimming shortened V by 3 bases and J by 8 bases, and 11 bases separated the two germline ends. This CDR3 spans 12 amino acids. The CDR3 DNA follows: TGTGCCAGCAGCGCAGAATTGGGGGGCTACACCTTC. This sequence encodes CASSAELGGYTF. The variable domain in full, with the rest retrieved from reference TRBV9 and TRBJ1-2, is DSGVTQTPKHLITATGQRVTLRCSPRSGDLSVYWYQQSLDQGLQFLIQYYNGEERAKGNILERFSAQQFPDLHSELNLSSLELGDSALYFCASSAELGGYTFGSGTRLTVV.

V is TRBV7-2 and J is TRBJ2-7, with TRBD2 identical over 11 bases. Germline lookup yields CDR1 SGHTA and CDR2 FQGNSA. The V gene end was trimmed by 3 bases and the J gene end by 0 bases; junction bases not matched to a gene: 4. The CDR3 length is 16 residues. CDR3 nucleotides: TGTGCCAGCAGCTTCCTAGCGGGAGGCCCCTCCTACGAGCAGTACTTC. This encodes CASSFLAGGPSYEQYF.

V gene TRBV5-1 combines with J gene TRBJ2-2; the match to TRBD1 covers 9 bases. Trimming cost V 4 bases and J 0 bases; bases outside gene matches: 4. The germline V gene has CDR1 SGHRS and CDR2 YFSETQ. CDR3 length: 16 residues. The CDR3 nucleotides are TGCGCCAGCAGCCGGACAGGGGATGCGAACACCGGGGAGCTGTTTTTT. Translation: CASSRTGDANTGELFF.

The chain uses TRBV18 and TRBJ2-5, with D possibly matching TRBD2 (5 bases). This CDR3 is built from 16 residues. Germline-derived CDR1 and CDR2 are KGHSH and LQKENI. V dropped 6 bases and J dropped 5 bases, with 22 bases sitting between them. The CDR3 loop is CASSRKELGSGETQYF. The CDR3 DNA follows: TGTGCCAGCTCCCGGAAAGAGCTGGGGTCGGGGGAGACCCAGTACTTC.

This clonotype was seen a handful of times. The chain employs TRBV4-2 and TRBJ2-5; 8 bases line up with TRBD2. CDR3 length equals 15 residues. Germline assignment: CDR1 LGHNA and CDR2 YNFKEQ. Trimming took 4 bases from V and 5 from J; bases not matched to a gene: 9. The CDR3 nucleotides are TGTGCCAGCAGCCCCTTGCGGGGGGCCGGGGAGACCCAGTACTTC. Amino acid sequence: CASSPLRGAGETQYF.

Here the CDR3 DNA reads TGTGCCAGTAGTCCCGAGGAAGACATCGGGGAGCTGTTTTTT. Protein: CASSPEEDIGELFF. J is TRBJ2-2 and V is TRBV19; D remains ambiguous. This CDR3 comprises 14 residues. Trimming took off 5 bases at V and 7 bases at J, with 14 bases between the two ends. The germline V gene encodes CDR1 LNHDA and CDR2 SQIVND (reference sequence).

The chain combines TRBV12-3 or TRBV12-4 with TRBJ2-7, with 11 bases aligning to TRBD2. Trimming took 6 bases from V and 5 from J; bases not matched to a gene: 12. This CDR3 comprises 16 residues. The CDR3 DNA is TGTGCCAGCAGCCGAAACTTAGCGGGGGGGCCGGACGAGCAGTACTTC. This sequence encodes CASSRNLAGGPDEQYF.

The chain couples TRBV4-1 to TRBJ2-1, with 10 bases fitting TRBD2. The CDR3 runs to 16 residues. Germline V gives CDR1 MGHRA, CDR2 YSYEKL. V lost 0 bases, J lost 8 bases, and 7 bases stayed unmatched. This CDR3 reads CASSQDRDSGRYEQFF. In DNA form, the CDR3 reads TGCGCCAGCAGCCAAGATAGGGATAGCGGGAGGTATGAGCAGTTCTTC.

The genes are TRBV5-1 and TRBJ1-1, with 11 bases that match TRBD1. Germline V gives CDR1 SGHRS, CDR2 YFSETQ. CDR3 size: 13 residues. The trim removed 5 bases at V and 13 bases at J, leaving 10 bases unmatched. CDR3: CASSSTDRGRGFF. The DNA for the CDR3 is TGCGCCAGCAGTTCGACGGACAGGGGGCGCGGTTTCTTT. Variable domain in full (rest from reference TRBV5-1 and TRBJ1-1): KAGVTQTPRYLIKTRGQQVTLSCSPISGHRSVSWYQQTPGQGLQFLFEYFSETQRNKGNFPGRFSGRQFSNSRSEMNVSTLELGDSALYLCASSSTDRGRGFFGQGTRLTVV.

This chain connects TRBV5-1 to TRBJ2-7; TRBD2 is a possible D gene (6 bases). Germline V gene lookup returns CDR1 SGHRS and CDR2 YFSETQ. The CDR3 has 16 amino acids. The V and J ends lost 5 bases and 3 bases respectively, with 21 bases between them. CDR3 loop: CASRSTQGGGVYEQYF. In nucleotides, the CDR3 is TGCGCCAGCAGATCGACGCAGGGTGGCGGGGTCTACGAGCAGTACTTC.

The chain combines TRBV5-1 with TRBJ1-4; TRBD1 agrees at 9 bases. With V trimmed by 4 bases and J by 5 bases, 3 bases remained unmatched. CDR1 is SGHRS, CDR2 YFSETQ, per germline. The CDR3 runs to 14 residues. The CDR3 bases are TGCGCCAGCAGCAAGGGGACAGGGAATGAAAAACTGTTTTTT. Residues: CASSKGTGNEKLFF.

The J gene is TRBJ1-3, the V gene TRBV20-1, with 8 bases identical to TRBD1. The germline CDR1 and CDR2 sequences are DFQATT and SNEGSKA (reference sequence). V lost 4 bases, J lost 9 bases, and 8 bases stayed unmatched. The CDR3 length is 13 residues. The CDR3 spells CSATQDRGSTIYF. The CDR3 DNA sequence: TGCAGTGCTACACAAGACAGGGGATCCACCATATATTTT.

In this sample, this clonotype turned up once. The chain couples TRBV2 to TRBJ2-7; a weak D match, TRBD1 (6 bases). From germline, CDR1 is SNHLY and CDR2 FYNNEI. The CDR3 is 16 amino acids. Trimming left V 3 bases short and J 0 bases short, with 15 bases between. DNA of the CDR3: TGTGCCAGCAGTGATGGGGGCGGCGGTAGCTCCTACGAGCAGTACTTC. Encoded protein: CASSDGGGGSSYEQYF.

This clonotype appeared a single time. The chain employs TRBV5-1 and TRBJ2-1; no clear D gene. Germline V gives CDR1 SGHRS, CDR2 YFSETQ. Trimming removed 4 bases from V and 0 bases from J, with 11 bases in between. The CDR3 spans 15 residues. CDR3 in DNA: TGCGCCAGCAGCGCGATCAGGAGCTCCTACAATGAGCAGTTCTTC. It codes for CASSAIRSSYNEQFF.

CDR3 DNA sequence: TGCAGTGCTCCCGCACAGGGGCAAAGTGCTAACTATGGCTACACCTTC. Translation: CSAPAQGQSANYGYTF. The rearrangement uses TRBV20-1 and TRBJ1-2, with 7 bases aligning to TRBD1. Germline CDR1 is DFQATT and CDR2 is SNEGSKA (reference sequence). J gave up 0 bases and V 5 bases, and 12 bases lay outside the gene matches. The CDR3 contains 16 residues.

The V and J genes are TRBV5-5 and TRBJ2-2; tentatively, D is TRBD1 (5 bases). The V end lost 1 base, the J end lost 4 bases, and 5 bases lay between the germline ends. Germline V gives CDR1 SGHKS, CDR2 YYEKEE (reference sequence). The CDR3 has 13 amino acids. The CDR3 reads CASSLTGTGELFF. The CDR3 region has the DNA TGTGCCAGCAGCTTGACAGGCACCGGGGAGCTGTTTTTT.

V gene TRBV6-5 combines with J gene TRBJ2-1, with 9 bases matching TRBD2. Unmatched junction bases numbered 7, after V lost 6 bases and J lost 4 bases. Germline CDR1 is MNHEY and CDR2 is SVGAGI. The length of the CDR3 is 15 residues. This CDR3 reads CASSRGLAMYNEQFF. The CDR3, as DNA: TGTGCCAGCAGCCGCGGACTAGCGATGTACAATGAGCAGTTCTTC.

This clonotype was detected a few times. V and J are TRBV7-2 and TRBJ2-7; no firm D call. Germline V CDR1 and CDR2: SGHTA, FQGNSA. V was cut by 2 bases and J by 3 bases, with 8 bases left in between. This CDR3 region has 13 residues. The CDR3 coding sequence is TGTGCCAGCAGCTTATCCCCGGACTACGAGCAGTACTTC. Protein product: CASSLSPDYEQYF.